One sample yielded the 29 T cell receptor beta chains listed below, sequenced in a study of neurological immune-mediated disorders. One entry per CDR3 protein, called by TCRdb with MiXCR from the 5' RACE reads. The sample has about 62,000 distinct CDR3 sequences; roughly 3.5% are singletons. Sequences were obtained from PBMCs. The receptor set was obtained from a woman aged 50 to 65 with multiple sclerosis.

This clonotype was recorded at least ten times. The chain employs TRBV4-3 and TRBJ2-1; 12 bases line up with TRBD2. Germline CDR1 LGHNA, CDR2 YSLEER. Unmatched junction bases numbered 3, after V lost 4 bases and J lost 5 bases. The CDR3 length is 15 residues. The CDR3 DNA reads TGCGCCAGCAGCCCCCTAGCGGGAGGGAACAATGAGCAGTTCTTC. Protein: CASSPLAGGNNEQFF.

In regard to this clonotype: In this CDR3 the conserved last residue, phenylalanine or tryptophan, is missing, so a read error is likely. The limits of the CDR3 on the DNA are not certain, so only TCRdb's listed CDR3 is given. This chain links TRBV29-1 with TRBJ1-6; the table's D call, TRBD1, was not checked against the DNA. Germline V CDR1 and CDR2: SQVTM, ANQGSEA. Ends included, the CDR3 has 12 residues. The CDR3 here is CSVWDALSPLNI.

This clonotype was seen repeatedly, ten times or more. The rearrangement links TRBV5-1 to TRBJ2-3; 9 positions agree with TRBD2. Germline V gene sequence: CDR1 SGHRS, CDR2 YFSETQ. With V trimmed by 1 base and J by 3 bases, 3 bases remained unmatched. The CDR3 has 15 amino acids. The CDR3 loop is CASSLTSGSTDTQYF. The CDR3 DNA sequence: TGCGCCAGCAGCTTGACTAGCGGGTCGACAGATACGCAGTATTTT.

This clonotype was seen a few times. A much larger clone lies one base from this, so it may be a read error. The chain has TRBV11-3 and TRBJ1-6; D unclear. The CDR3 extends over 12 amino acids. V lost 3 bases to trimming and J lost 5 bases, with 2 bases between them. Germline-derived CDR1 and CDR2 are SGHNT and YENEEA. As DNA, the CDR3 is TGTGCCAGCAGCTTGCATAATTCACCCCTCCACTTT. Its translation is CASSLHNSPLHF.

Many counts were recorded for this clonotype. The chain joins TRBV5-1 to TRBJ1-1, with D uncertain. The V end lost 7 bases, the J end lost 1 base, and 14 bases lay between the germline ends. CDR3 size: 14 residues. Germline values: CDR1 SGHRS, CDR2 YFSETQ. In DNA form, the CDR3 reads TGCGCCAGCCGTTCCGGACCGGCGAACACTGAAGCTTTCTTT. Translating gives CASRSGPANTEAFF.

In nucleotides, the CDR3 is TGTGCCAGCAGCTTCGGGGGGACTAGCGGGAGTGAGACCCAGTACTTC. Translated, it gives CASSFGGTSGSETQYF. The chain has TRBV7-9 and TRBJ2-5; 14 bases are shared with TRBD2. Germline V gene data show CDR1 as SEHNR and CDR2 as FQNEAQ (reference sequence). The CDR3 contains 16 residues. J was trimmed by 5 bases and V by 3 bases; bases with no gene match: 5.

Ten or more counts support this clonotype. This rearrangement joins TRBV5-1 to TRBJ2-3, with 11 bases fitting TRBD2. This CDR3 is 15 amino acids long. Germline trimming cut 4 bases from V and 1 base from J; bases unmatched to any gene: 2. In germline, CDR1 is SGHRS, CDR2 YFSETQ. CDR3 residues: CASSPLAGGTDTQYF. The CDR3 bases are TGCGCCAGCAGCCCACTAGCGGGAGGCACAGATACGCAGTATTTT.

This clonotype was recorded at least ten times. This rearrangement joins TRBV7-2 to TRBJ2-5; 9 bases are shared with TRBD1. CDR1 and CDR2 from the germline V gene are SGHTA and FQGNSA. Trimming removed 2 bases from V and 5 bases from J; junction bases left unmatched: 3. This CDR3 is 14 amino acids long. The DNA for the CDR3 is TGTGCCAGCAGCTTAACAGGGGGCTTCGAGACCCAGTACTTC. Its protein product is CASSLTGGFETQYF.

This clonotype was recorded many times. The chain carries TRBV2 and TRBJ2-7; TRBD1 aligns across 9 bases. V lost 6 bases to trimming and J lost 4 bases; unmatched junction nucleotides: 10. Germline CDR1 reads SNHLY; CDR2 reads FYNNEI. This CDR3 is built from 15 residues. The CDR3 sequence is CASRQGAGGGYEQYF. CDR3 nucleotides: TGTGCCAGCAGACAGGGGGCAGGGGGTGGTTACGAGCAGTACTTC.

The sample holds many counts of this clonotype. The gene calls are TRBV5-1 and TRBJ2-7; D possibly matches TRBD1 or TRBD2 (5 bases each). The germline V and J ends were trimmed by 0 bases and 12 bases, with 16 bases remaining between them. CDR1 is SGHRS and CDR2 is YFSETQ in the germline V gene. There are 13 residues in the CDR3. The CDR3 region is CASSLADGGSAYF. DNA for the CDR3: TGCGCCAGCAGCTTGGCCGATGGGGGAAGCGCGTACTTC.

This clonotype has at least ten counts. This sequence joins TRBV10-3 and TRBJ1-3, with D possibly matching TRBD1 (6 bases). Trimming took off 3 bases at V and 4 bases at J, with 16 bases between the two ends. Germline CDR1 is ENHRY and CDR2 is SYGVKD. The CDR3 runs to 16 residues. This chain's CDR3 is CAISDRGSGDGNTIYF. The CDR3 nucleotides are TGTGCCATCAGTGATCGGGGGTCAGGGGACGGAAACACCATATATTTT.

This clonotype appeared many times. This rearrangement joins TRBV7-2 to TRBJ1-1; 10 nucleotides match TRBD1. The length of the CDR3 is 14 residues. Germline V gives CDR1 SGHTA, CDR2 FQGNSA. V shed 6 bases and J 9 bases; nucleotides not matched to a gene: 10. The CDR3 bases are TGTGCCAGCAGGGATGGGACAGGGGTCGTTAAAGCTTTCTTT. Translating gives CASRDGTGVVKAFF.

This clonotype was counted many times. The chain has TRBV20-1 and TRBJ2-7; 11 nucleotides agree with TRBD2. This CDR3 spans 15 amino acids. The V gene end was trimmed by 4 bases and the J gene end by 6 bases; junction bases not matched to a gene: 11. Looked up from germline, CDR1 is DFQATT and CDR2 is SNEGSKA (reference sequence). The CDR3 DNA is TGCAGTGCTACCCGTCCGGGACTAGCGGTAGGCGAGCAGTACTTC. It is translated as CSATRPGLAVGEQYF.

Concerning this clonotype itself: The conserved final phenylalanine or tryptophan is absent from the CDR3, which likely points to a read error. The rearrangement uses TRBV7-9 and TRBJ2-5; 14 bases match TRBD2. There are 13 residues in the CDR3. CDR1 is SEHNR and CDR2 is FQNEAQ in the germline V gene (reference sequence). The J segment lost 5 bases and the V segment lost 8 bases, leaving 1 base of the junction unmatched. The CDR3 sequence is CASGLAGGETQYN. The CDR3, as DNA: TGTGCCAGCGGACTAGCGGGAGGCGAGACCCAGTACAAC.

This clonotype was detected many times. The gene calls are TRBV29-1 and TRBJ2-2; D possibly corresponds to TRBD1 (5 bases). CDR3 size: 12 residues. V was shortened by 7 bases and J by 5 bases, with 11 bases between the two germline ends. Germline V lookup: CDR1 SQVTM, CDR2 ANQGSEA. The CDR3 loop is CSARQPTGELFF. CDR3 DNA sequence: TGCAGCGCCCGACAGCCGACCGGGGAGCTGTTTTTT.

This clonotype appeared many times. The V and J genes are TRBV10-3 and TRBJ2-2; 10 bases are a match to TRBD2. With 8 bases clipped from V and 2 bases from J, the junction kept 5 bases outside the gene matches. The CDR3 is made up of 15 amino acids. Germline V gives CDR1 ENHRY, CDR2 SYGVKD. Written as DNA, the CDR3 is TGTGCCATCGCAGGACTAGCGGAAAACACCGGGGAGCTGTTTTTT. It yields the protein CAIAGLAENTGELFF.

This clonotype has a count of ten or more. The chain joins TRBV5-1 to TRBJ2-2; D is unclear. Trimming shortened V by 3 bases and J by 1 base, and 13 bases separated the two germline ends. This CDR3 is 16 amino acids long. Germline CDR1 reads SGHRS; CDR2 reads YFSETQ. CDR3 nucleotides: TGCGCCAGCAGCTCGGTGACGCCACTGAACACCGGGGAGCTGTTTTTT. As protein: CASSSVTPLNTGELFF.

This chain joins TRBV20-1 and TRBJ2-1; D uncertain. Germline V gene sequence: CDR1 DFQATT, CDR2 SNEGSKA (reference sequence). This CDR3 has 15 amino acids. CDR3 in amino acids: CSLTPVQNSIGEQFF. The CDR3 DNA follows: TGCTCCCTAACCCCCGTACAAAACAGTATTGGAGAGCAGTTCTTC.

This clonotype was detected many times. The V and J genes are TRBV4-2 and TRBJ2-7; the D is unclear. Trimming took 0 bases from V and 2 from J, leaving 11 bases between them. The CDR3 totals 15 residues. The germline CDR1 and CDR2 sequences are LGHNA and YNFKEQ. The CDR3: CASSQDSAPAYEQYF. The CDR3 region has the DNA TGTGCCAGCAGCCAAGATTCAGCCCCGGCCTACGAGCAGTACTTC.

V and J are TRBV19 and TRBJ1-2, with 7 positions matching TRBD1. The germline V gene has CDR1 LNHDA and CDR2 SQIVND (reference sequence). CDR3 length: 16 residues. J was trimmed by 6 bases and V by 3 bases; bases with no gene match: 13. CDR3 in amino acids: CASSMSRARGFDGYTF. The CDR3 DNA follows: TGTGCCAGTAGTATGAGTAGGGCCAGGGGGTTTGATGGCTACACCTTC.

The chain recombines TRBV7-2 with TRBJ2-4; weak D call: TRBD2 (5 bases). Trimming took off 1 base at V and 1 base at J, with 11 bases between the two ends. The CDR3 spans 16 residues. Germline CDR1 is SGHTA and CDR2 is FQGNSA. The CDR3 nucleotides read TGTGCCAGCAGCTTAGATCCGGGGTTGGCCAAAAACATTCAGTACTTC. Protein: CASSLDPGLAKNIQYF.

This clonotype appeared many times. The chain employs TRBV12-3 or TRBV12-4 and TRBJ2-5, with TRBD2 as a possible D gene (5 bases). Trimming took 2 bases from V and 2 from J, leaving 12 bases between them. CDR3 length: 15 amino acids. The CDR3 reads CASSLRASGQETQYF. In nucleotides, the CDR3 is TGTGCCAGCAGTTTAAGGGCTTCGGGACAAGAGACCCAGTACTTC.

There are many counts of this clonotype. V gene TRBV4-2 combines with J gene TRBJ2-3; unclear D gene. The V end was cut by 0 bases, the J end by 3 bases, with 4 bases between. CDR3 length equals 13 residues. Germline loops: CDR1 LGHNA, CDR2 YNFKEQ. The CDR3 nucleotides read TGTGCCAGCAGCCAAGAAAAAACAGATACGCAGTATTTT. Encoded protein: CASSQEKTDTQYF.

There are many counts of this clonotype. The chain is built from TRBV5-1 and TRBJ2-2, with 10 bases fitting TRBD2. The CDR3 loop spans 17 amino acids. The germline gives CDR1 SGHRS, CDR2 YFSETQ. The J segment lost 4 bases and the V segment lost 4 bases, leaving 10 bases of the junction unmatched. CDR3 amino acids: CASSPMTLAGTTGELFF. The CDR3 nucleotides are TGCGCCAGCAGCCCAATGACACTAGCGGGGACCACCGGGGAGCTGTTTTTT.

The gene calls are TRBV20-1 and TRBJ2-3; 12 bases are shared with TRBD2. The CDR3 runs to 14 residues. The V gene's germline CDR1 is DFQATT and CDR2 SNEGSKA (reference sequence). Trimming removed 4 bases from V and 5 bases from J; junction bases left unmatched: 4. CDR3 protein: CSAMTSGRKDTQYF. In DNA, the CDR3 is TGCAGTGCTATGACTAGCGGGAGAAAAGATACGCAGTATTTT.

This clonotype was counted ten times or more. The V gene is TRBV2, the J gene TRBJ2-7, with D perhaps matching TRBD1 or TRBD2 (5 bases each). The germline V gene has CDR1 SNHLY and CDR2 FYNNEI. Trimming took 3 bases from V and 3 from J, leaving 15 bases between them. The CDR3 is 15 residues long. CDR3 region: CASSETGTVFYEQYF. CDR3 nucleotide sequence: TGTGCCAGCAGTGAGACCGGGACGGTCTTCTACGAGCAGTACTTC.

This chain links TRBV6-2 or TRBV6-3 with TRBJ1-4, with 7 bases identical to TRBD1. V dropped 5 bases and J dropped 5; count of bases not matched to a gene: 5. The CDR3 totals 14 residues. Germline CDR1 and CDR2: MNHEY and SVGEGT. The DNA of the CDR3 is TGTGCCAGCAGTCCCGGACAGGAGAATGAAAAACTGTTTTTT. Amino acid sequence: CASSPGQENEKLFF.

The chain is built from TRBV5-5 and TRBJ2-3; 7 bases match TRBD2. V shed 0 bases and J 2 bases; nucleotides not matched to a gene: 6. Germline V CDR1 and CDR2: SGHKS, YYEKEE (reference sequence). There are 16 residues in the CDR3. This CDR3 is CASSLAGSGSTDTQYF. Written as DNA, the CDR3 is TGTGCCAGCAGCTTGGCGGGTAGCGGGTCCACAGATACGCAGTATTTT.

This clonotype was seen at least ten times. This chain uses TRBV3-1 with TRBJ2-7, with D possibly being TRBD2 (5 bases). CDR1 and CDR2 (germline): LGHDT, YNNKEL (reference sequence). Trimming took off 6 bases at V and 0 bases at J, with 15 bases between the two ends. This CDR3 has 15 residues. This CDR3 reads CASSQSRTVSYEQYF. CDR3 nucleotides: TGTGCCAGCAGTCAGAGCCGGACTGTCTCCTACGAGCAGTACTTC.